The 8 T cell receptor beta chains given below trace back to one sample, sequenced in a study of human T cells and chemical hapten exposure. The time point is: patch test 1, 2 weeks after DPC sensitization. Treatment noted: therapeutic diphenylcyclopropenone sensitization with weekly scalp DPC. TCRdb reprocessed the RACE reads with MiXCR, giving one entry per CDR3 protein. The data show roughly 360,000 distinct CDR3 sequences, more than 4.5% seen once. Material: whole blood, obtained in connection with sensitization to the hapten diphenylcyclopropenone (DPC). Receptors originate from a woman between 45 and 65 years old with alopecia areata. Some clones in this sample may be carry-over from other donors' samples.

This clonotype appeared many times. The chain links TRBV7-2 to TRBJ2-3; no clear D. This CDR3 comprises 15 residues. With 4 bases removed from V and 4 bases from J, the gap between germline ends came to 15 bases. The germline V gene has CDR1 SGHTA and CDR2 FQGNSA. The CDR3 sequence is CASSSSLEAPDTQYF. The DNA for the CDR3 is TGTGCCAGCAGCTCATCCTTGGAAGCGCCAGATACGCAGTATTTT. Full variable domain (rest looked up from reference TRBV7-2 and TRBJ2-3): GAGVSQSPSNKVTEKGKDVELRCDPISGHTALYWYRQSLGQGLEFLIYFQGNSAPDKSGLPSDRFSAERTGGSVSTLTIQRTQQEDSAVYLCASSSSLEAPDTQYFGPGTRLTVL.

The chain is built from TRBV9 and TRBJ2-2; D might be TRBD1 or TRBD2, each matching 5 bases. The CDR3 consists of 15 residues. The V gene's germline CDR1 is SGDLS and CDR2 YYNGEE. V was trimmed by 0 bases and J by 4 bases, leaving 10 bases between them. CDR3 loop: CASSVGGGFTGELFF. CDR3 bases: TGTGCCAGCAGCGTAGGTGGGGGTTTCACCGGGGAGCTGTTTTTT.

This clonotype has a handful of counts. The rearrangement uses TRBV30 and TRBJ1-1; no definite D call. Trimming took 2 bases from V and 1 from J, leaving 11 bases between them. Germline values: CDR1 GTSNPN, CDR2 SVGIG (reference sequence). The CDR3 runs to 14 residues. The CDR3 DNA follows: TGTGCCTGGAGTACGTCTGGATGGAACACTGAAGCTTTCTTT. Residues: CAWSTSGWNTEAFF.

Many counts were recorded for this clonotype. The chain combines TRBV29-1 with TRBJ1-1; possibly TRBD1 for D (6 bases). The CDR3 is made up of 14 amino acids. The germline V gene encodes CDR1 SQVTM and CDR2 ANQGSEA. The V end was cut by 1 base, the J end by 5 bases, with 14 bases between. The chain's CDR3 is CSVEGAGERTEAFF. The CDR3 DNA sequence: TGCAGCGTTGAAGGGGCAGGGGAGAGGACTGAAGCTTTCTTT.

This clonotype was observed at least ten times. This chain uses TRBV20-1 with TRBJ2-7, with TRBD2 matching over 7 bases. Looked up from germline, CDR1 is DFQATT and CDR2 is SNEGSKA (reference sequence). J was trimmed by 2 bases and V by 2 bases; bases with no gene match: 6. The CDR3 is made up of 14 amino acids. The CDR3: CSARLPAGTYEQYF. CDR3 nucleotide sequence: TGCAGTGCTAGACTTCCAGCGGGGACCTACGAGCAGTACTTC.

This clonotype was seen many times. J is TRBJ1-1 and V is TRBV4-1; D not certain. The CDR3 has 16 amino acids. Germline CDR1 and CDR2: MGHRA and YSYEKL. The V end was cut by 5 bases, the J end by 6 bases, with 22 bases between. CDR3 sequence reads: CASSTPRTGPLAEAFF. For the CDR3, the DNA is TGCGCCAGCAGCACGCCAAGGACGGGTCCCTTGGCTGAAGCTTTCTTT.

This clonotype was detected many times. CDR3 DNA sequence: TGCGCCAGCAGCTTGACAGGCCCGGACGAGCAGTACTTC. This sequence encodes CASSLTGPDEQYF. The chain couples TRBV5-1 to TRBJ2-7, with a tentative D call TRBD1 (5 bases). From germline, CDR1 is SGHRS and CDR2 YFSETQ. The CDR3 consists of 13 residues. V was shortened by 1 base and J by 5 bases, with 10 bases between the two germline ends.

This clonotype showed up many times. The CDR3 bases are TGTGCCAGCAGCGTAGACACCTCCTACGAGCAGTACTTC. Its protein product is CASSVDTSYEQYF. V usage is TRBV9 and J usage is TRBJ2-7; no definite D call. Germline values: CDR1 SGDLS, CDR2 YYNGEE. Trimming shortened V by 0 bases and J by 0 bases, and 4 bases separated the two germline ends. The CDR3 contains 13 residues.